This is a list of T cell receptor beta chains from one sample in a study of OX40 agonist ivuxolimab in advanced cancers. TCRdb's copy holds only in-frame clones and misses some; the assay was immunoSEQ multiplex PCR. This sample has tens of thousands of clones, with around 84% found just once. The specimen comprised CD4+ or CD8+ T cells sorted from blood, sampled in a trial of the OX40 agonist ivuxolimab. The receptors come from an adult with an advanced solid tumor such as melanoma, head and neck, liver or kidney cancer. CDR3s include the opening cysteine and the closing phenylalanine or tryptophan. The D gene is left open where the match is weak. Rows may omit the clone size; those that give it use once, few, many or a size class.

J gene	clone size	V gene	D gene	CDR3 protein	CDR3 DNA
TRBJ1-2	.	TRBV27	.	CASSLNYQGPNYGYTF	TGTGCCAGCAGTTTGAATTACCAGGGACCTAACTATGGCTACACCTTC
TRBJ2-7	medium-sized	TRBV30	TRBD2	CAGGSGASSYEQYF	TGTGCCGGGGGTAGCGGGGCAAGCTCCTACGAGCAGTACTTC
TRBJ1-2	once	TRBV2	.	CATRDPPHYGYTF	TGTGCCACCCGGGACCCTCCCCACTATGGCTACACCTTC
TRBJ2-7	.	TRBV19	.	CASSTSMGSSYEQYF	TGTGCCAGTAGTACCTCGATGGGGAGCTCCTACGAGCAGTACTTC
TRBJ1-1	.	TRBV7-8	.	CASSGVSDTEAFF	TGTGCCAGCAGCGGTGTCAGTGACACTGAAGCTTTCTTT
TRBJ2-7	.	TRBV7-9	.	CASRAGVYEQYF	TGTGCCAGCAGAGCAGGGGTCTACGAGCAGTACTTC
TRBJ2-1	.	TRBV4-1	.	CASLSALNEQFF	TGCGCCAGTTTAAGCGCCCTCAATGAGCAGTTCTTC
TRBJ2-1	.	TRBV27	TRBD1	CASSLRSGTGPYNEQFF	TGTGCCAGCAGTTTGCGATCCGGGACAGGTCCCTACAATGAGCAGTTCTTC
TRBJ2-3	.	TRBV28	TRBD2	CASRSGLAGWYF	TGTGCCAGCAGATCAGGACTAGCGGGATGGTATTTT
TRBJ2-1	.	TRBV9	TRBD2	CASSVVGWGGSSYNEQFF	TGTGCCAGCAGCGTAGTGGGTTGGGGCGGGAGCTCCTACAATGAGCAGTTCTTC